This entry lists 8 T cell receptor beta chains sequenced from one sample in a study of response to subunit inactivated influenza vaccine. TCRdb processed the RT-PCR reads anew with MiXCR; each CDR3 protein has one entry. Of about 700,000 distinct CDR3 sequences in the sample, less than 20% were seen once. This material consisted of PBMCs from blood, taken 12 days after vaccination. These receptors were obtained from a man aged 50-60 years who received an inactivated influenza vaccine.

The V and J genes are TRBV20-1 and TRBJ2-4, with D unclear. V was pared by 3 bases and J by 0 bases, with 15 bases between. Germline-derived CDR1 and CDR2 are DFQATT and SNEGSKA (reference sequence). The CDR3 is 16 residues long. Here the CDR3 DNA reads TGCAGTGCTAGCCCACCCACCGCGCTAGCCAAAAACATTCAGTACTTC. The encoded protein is CSASPPTALAKNIQYF.

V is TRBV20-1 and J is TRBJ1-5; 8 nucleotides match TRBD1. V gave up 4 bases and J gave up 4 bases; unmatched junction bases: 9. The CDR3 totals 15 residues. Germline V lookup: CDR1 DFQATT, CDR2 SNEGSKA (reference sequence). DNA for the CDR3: TGCAGTGCTAATCATAAACAGGGGGGAAATCAGCCCCAGCATTTT. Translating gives CSANHKQGGNQPQHF.

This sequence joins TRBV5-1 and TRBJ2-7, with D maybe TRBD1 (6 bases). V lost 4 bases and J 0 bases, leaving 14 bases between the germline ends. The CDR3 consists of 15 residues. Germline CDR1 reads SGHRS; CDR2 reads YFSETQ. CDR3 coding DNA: TGCGCCAGCAGCCCAGGACAGCCACTCTCCTACGAGCAGTACTTC. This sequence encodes CASSPGQPLSYEQYF.

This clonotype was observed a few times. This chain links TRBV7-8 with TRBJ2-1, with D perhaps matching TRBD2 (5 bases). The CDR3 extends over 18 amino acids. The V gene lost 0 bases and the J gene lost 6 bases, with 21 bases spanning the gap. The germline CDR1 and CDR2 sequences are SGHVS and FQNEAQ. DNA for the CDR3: TGTGCCAGCAGCTTAGCTAGCGCGAATCGGGGTTTACGCAATGAGCAGTTCTTC. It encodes CASSLASANRGLRNEQFF.

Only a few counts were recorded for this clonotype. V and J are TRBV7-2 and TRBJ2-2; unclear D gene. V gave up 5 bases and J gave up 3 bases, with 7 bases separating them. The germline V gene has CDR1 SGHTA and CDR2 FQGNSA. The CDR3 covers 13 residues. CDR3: CASSPTYTGELFF. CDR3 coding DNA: TGTGCCAGCAGCCCCACGTACACCGGGGAGCTGTTTTTT.

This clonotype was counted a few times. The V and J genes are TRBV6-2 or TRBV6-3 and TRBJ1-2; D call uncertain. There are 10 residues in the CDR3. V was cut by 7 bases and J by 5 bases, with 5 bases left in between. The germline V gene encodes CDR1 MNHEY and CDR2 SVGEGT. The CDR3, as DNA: TGTGCCAGCACTCCTTATGGCTACACCTTC. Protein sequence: CASTPYGYTF.

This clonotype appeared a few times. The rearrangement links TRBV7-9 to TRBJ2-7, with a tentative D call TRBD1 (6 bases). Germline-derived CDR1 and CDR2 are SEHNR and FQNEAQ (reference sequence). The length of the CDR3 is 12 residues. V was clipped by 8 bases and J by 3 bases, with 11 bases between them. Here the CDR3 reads CASGYRDYEQYF. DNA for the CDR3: TGTGCCAGCGGGTACAGGGACTACGAGCAGTACTTC.

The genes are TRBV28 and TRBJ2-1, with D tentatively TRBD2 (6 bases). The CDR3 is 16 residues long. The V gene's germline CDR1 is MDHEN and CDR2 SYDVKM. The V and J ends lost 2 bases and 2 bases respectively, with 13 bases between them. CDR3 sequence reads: CASSLGLAITYNEQFF. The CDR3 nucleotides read TGTGCCAGCAGTTTAGGTCTAGCGATAACCTACAATGAGCAGTTCTTC.